This TCR beta chain was sequenced during a study of blood T cells in healthy people across ages. This clonotype was found a few times. V lost 5 bases and J lost 6; bases outside the gene matches: 6. Germline V gene data show CDR1 as MDHEN and CDR2 as SYDVKM. The CDR3 spans 16 residues. A J-beta primer mix and a sample-barcoded 5' primer were used in a second PCR of about 7 to 12 cycles. TCRdb re-analysed the 5' RACE reads in MiXCR, keeping a single row per CDR3 protein. The sample has some 760,000 distinct CDR3 sequences; just under 25% are singletons. The same sample was also used in a study of T cells of mothers and their children.

The chain has TRBV28 and TRBJ2-3; 15 nucleotides line up with TRBD2. Sequenced sample: blood. This sequence originates from a boy under 18 in good health. The CDR3 reads CASSGTSGRKVDTQYF. CDR3 DNA sequence: TGTGCCAGCAGTGGGACTAGCGGGAGGAAAGTGGATACGCAGTATTTT.